A single T cell receptor beta chain is shown here with its context. The CDR3 covers 13 residues. Per the germline V gene, CDR1 is SEHNR and CDR2 is FQNEAQ (reference sequence). V dropped 5 bases and J dropped 4; count of bases not matched to a gene: 5. Method: immunoSEQ multiplex PCR; TCRdb's copy keeps in-frame clones and lacks some. The sample contains about 140,000 clones, approximately 84% of which appear only once. The sample originates from a study of blood T cell repertoires in COVID-19. Sequenced input: peripheral blood. V is TRBV7-9 and J is TRBJ2-7; 7 nucleotides align to TRBD2. The receptor comes from a woman at least 80 years old in a cohort sampled during active or convalescent COVID-19. The CDR3, as DNA: TGTGCCAGCAGCCGGCCGGGGGGATACGAGCAGTACTTC. Its protein is CASSRPGGYEQYF.